The 27 T cell receptor beta chains in this list originate from one sample, sequenced in a study of cytotoxic CD8 clonotypes in ibrutinib-treated CLL. Libraries were prepared by immunoSEQ multiplex PCR; TCRdb keeps only in-frame clonotypes and omits some of them. The data contain 80,000 to 95,000 clones, roughly 77% of them singletons. Sequences were derived from PBMCs, sampled after 12 months of ibrutinib treatment. All receptors derive from a human donor with chronic lymphocytic leukemia.

J is TRBJ2-1 and V is TRBV18; 7 bases align to TRBD1. Germline V gene sequence: CDR1 KGHSH, CDR2 LQKENI. V shed 5 bases, J shed 10 bases, and the junction held 8 bases outside the gene matches. This CDR3 comprises 13 residues. The CDR3 sequence: CASSAPGGREQFF. CDR3 nucleotides: TGTGCCAGCTCAGCCCCAGGGGGACGGGAGCAGTTCTTC.

The V gene is TRBV27, the J gene TRBJ1-1; a possible D gene is TRBD1 (6 bases). The V gene lost 5 bases and the J gene lost 6 bases, with 16 bases spanning the gap. Germline V gives CDR1 MNHEY, CDR2 SMNVEV (reference sequence). The CDR3 is 14 amino acids. CDR3 bases: TGTGCCAGCAGTCCCCGCCCGGGGGCCCCTGAAGCTTTCTTT. Translating it yields CASSPRPGAPEAFF.

CDR3 in DNA: TGTGCCAGTAGTAGGCGCCGGGGAGAAGGCTACACCTTC. As protein: CASSRRRGEGYTF. The gene calls are TRBV19 and TRBJ1-2; no clear D gene. V shed 4 bases and J shed 8 bases, with 14 bases lying between them. The CDR3 is made up of 13 amino acids. Germline loops: CDR1 LNHDA, CDR2 SQIVND (reference sequence).

CDR3 protein: CSVLNDEQYF. CDR3 nucleotides: TGCAGCGTCCTAAACGACGAGCAGTACTTC. V usage is TRBV29-1 and J usage is TRBJ2-7; no definite D call. This CDR3 spans 10 amino acids. V was pared by 6 bases and J by 5 bases, with 8 bases between. Per germline, CDR1 SQVTM and CDR2 ANQGSEA.

V gene TRBV19 combines with J gene TRBJ1-2; D ambiguous. Trimming left V 3 bases short and J 4 bases short, with 12 bases between. This CDR3 is built from 14 residues. CDR1 and CDR2 from the germline V gene are LNHDA and SQIVND (reference sequence). CDR3 sequence (DNA): TGTGCCAGTAGTATCTTAGCCGGCCCCTATGGCTACACCTTC. It translates to CASSILAGPYGYTF.

The chain links TRBV28 to TRBJ1-2; D is possibly TRBD1 (5 bases). Germline loops: CDR1 MDHEN, CDR2 SYDVKM. The CDR3 totals 16 residues. Trimming shortened V by 5 bases and J by 1 base, and 17 bases separated the two germline ends. CDR3 in DNA: TGTGCCAGCAGTCCCCCGTGGGTTAGGGGTAACTATGGCTACACCTTC. It encodes CASSPPWVRGNYGYTF.

CDR3 region: CASSLFGETNEKLFF. In DNA, the CDR3 is TGTGCCAGCAGCTTATTCGGGGAAACTAATGAAAAACTGTTTTTT. The chain combines TRBV7-2 with TRBJ1-4; D gene ambiguous. Germline V gives CDR1 SGHTA, CDR2 FQGNSA. The CDR3 contains 15 residues. The V end was cut by 2 bases, the J end by 1 base, with 8 bases between. Full variable domain (outside the CDR3, taken from reference TRBV7-2 and TRBJ1-4): GAGVSQSPSNKVTEKGKDVELRCDPISGHTALYWYRQSLGQGLEFLIYFQGNSAPDKSGLPSDRFSAERTGGSVSTLTIQRTQQEDSAVYLCASSLFGETNEKLFFGSGTQLSVL.

V and J are TRBV28 and TRBJ2-5; 7 bases agree with TRBD2. Germline CDR1 MDHEN, CDR2 SYDVKM. CDR3 length: 13 residues. J gave up 7 bases and V 3 bases, and 5 bases lay outside the gene matches. CDR3 sequence (DNA): TGTGCCAGCAGTTTTGGATCGGGGGGGACCCAGTACTTC. It codes for CASSFGSGGTQYF.

This rearrangement joins TRBV5-1 to TRBJ2-2, with TRBD2 matching 12 bases. V dropped 4 bases and J dropped 1; count of bases not matched to a gene: 2. This CDR3 region has 16 residues. Germline V gene data show CDR1 as SGHRS and CDR2 as YFSETQ. The DNA of the CDR3 is TGCGCCAGCAGCACGACTAGCGGGGGGAACACCGGGGAGCTGTTTTTT. It encodes CASSTTSGGNTGELFF.

The chain joins TRBV7-2 to TRBJ1-2; D not resolved. The CDR3 is made up of 12 amino acids. The germline V and J ends were trimmed by 5 bases and 8 bases, with 12 bases remaining between them. Per the germline V gene, CDR1 is SGHTA and CDR2 is FQGNSA. Here the CDR3 reads CASSQDGRGYTF. DNA of the CDR3: TGTGCCAGCAGCCAGGACGGCCGGGGCTACACCTTC.

The rearrangement joins TRBV9 to TRBJ1-2; the D is unclear. The CDR3 runs to 14 residues. Per the germline V gene, CDR1 is SGDLS and CDR2 is YYNGEE. Trimming stripped 0 bases from V and 1 base from J, with 7 bases between. The CDR3 here is CASSVGWGNYGYTF. The CDR3 bases are TGTGCCAGCAGCGTAGGTTGGGGTAACTATGGCTACACCTTC.

This clone was recorded once. This chain links TRBV5-1 with TRBJ2-6; tentative D call: TRBD2 (5 bases). The CDR3 covers 13 residues. With 4 bases removed from V and 3 bases from J, the gap between germline ends came to 5 bases. Looked up from germline, CDR1 is SGHRS and CDR2 is YFSETQ. This CDR3 reads CASSAGGANVLTF. The CDR3 bases are TGCGCCAGCAGCGCGGGTGGGGCCAACGTCCTGACTTTC. Using reference TRBV5-1 and TRBJ2-6 for the parts outside the CDR3, the full variable domain is KAGVTQTPRYLIKTRGQQVTLSCSPISGHRSVSWYQQTPGQGLQFLFEYFSETQRNKGNFPGRFSGRQFSNSRSEMNVSTLELGDSALYLCASSAGGANVLTFGAGSRLTVL.

The chain combines TRBV6-5 with TRBJ2-3; no clear D. Germline V gives CDR1 MNHEY, CDR2 SVGAGI. V was cut by 2 bases and J by 1 base, with 10 bases left in between. CDR3 length equals 15 residues. The CDR3 loop is CASSYGSSRTDTQYF. The CDR3 coding sequence is TGTGCCAGCAGTTACGGGTCCAGCCGCACAGATACGCAGTATTTT.

This clone was seen a few times. The V and J genes are TRBV7-9 and TRBJ1-2; no reliable D call. Germline V gives CDR1 SEHNR, CDR2 FQNEAQ (reference sequence). The CDR3 covers 11 residues. Trimming removed 4 bases at V and 6 bases at J, with 6 bases between. CDR3 sequence (DNA): TGTGCCAGCAGCTCCCGCAATGGCTACACCTTC. Protein product: CASSSRNGYTF.

This clone has only a few counts. In nucleotides, the CDR3 is TGTGCCAGCAGCTCCCACAGGGGTTCACCCCTCCACTTT. It translates to CASSSHRGSPLHF. The rearrangement links TRBV11-2 to TRBJ1-6, with 7 nucleotides matching TRBD1. CDR1 is SGHAT, CDR2 FQNNGV, per germline. CDR3 length: 13 amino acids. With 4 bases clipped from V and 9 bases from J, the junction kept 3 bases outside the gene matches.

This chain joins TRBV27 and TRBJ1-2; TRBD1 matches at 7 bases. The CDR3 sequence is 15 residues long. The J segment lost 0 bases and the V segment lost 3 bases, leaving 4 bases of the junction unmatched. Germline CDR1 and CDR2: MNHEY and SMNVEV (reference sequence). Here the CDR3 reads CASSLGQTSNYGYTF. CDR3 sequence (DNA): TGTGCCAGCAGTTTGGGACAGACTTCTAACTATGGCTACACCTTC.

The chain uses TRBV6-5 and TRBJ1-6; TRBD1 matches at 11 bases. The V segment lost 8 bases and the J segment 6 bases; nucleotides outside the gene matches: 6. The CDR3 extends over 15 amino acids. The germline gives CDR1 MNHEY, CDR2 SVGAGI. Here the CDR3 reads CASQTGTGGNSPLHF. The CDR3 DNA sequence: TGTGCCAGCCAAACCGGGACAGGGGGTAATTCACCCCTCCACTTT.

The chain joins TRBV7-2 to TRBJ2-1, with D possibly being TRBD2 (5 bases). This CDR3 is built from 14 residues. Trimming left V 5 bases short and J 9 bases short, with 17 bases between. From germline, CDR1 is SGHTA and CDR2 FQGNSA. CDR3 sequence: CASSPGLGMSEQFF. In DNA, the CDR3 is TGTGCCAGCAGCCCCGGACTGGGAATGAGTGAGCAGTTCTTC.

This chain connects TRBV6-5 to TRBJ1-1; no firm D call. V lost 2 bases to trimming and J lost 4 bases, with 2 bases between them. The CDR3 runs 11 residues. CDR1 is MNHEY and CDR2 is SVGAGI in the germline V gene. In DNA form, the CDR3 reads TGTGCCAGCAGTTACCGCACTGAAGCTTTCTTT. Its protein product is CASSYRTEAFF.

This chain uses TRBV27 with TRBJ1-1, with D perhaps TRBD1 (5 bases). V lost 5 bases and J lost 7, with 14 bases in between. The CDR3 contains 13 residues. Germline values: CDR1 MNHEY, CDR2 SMNVEV (reference sequence). The CDR3 bases are TGTGCCAGCAGTCAACCCGGGGGGGTTGAAGCTTTCTTT. Amino acids: CASSQPGGVEAFF.

The chain recombines TRBV19 with TRBJ2-3; D possibly corresponds to TRBD2 (5 bases). Germline lookup yields CDR1 LNHDA and CDR2 SQIVND (reference sequence). This CDR3 has 14 residues. Trimming left V 1 base short and J 2 bases short, with 7 bases between. CDR3 bases: TGTGCCAGTAGTATAGCGGGGAACACAGATACGCAGTATTTT. As protein: CASSIAGNTDTQYF. The full variable domain, rest sourced from reference TRBV19 and TRBJ2-3, is DGGITQSPKYLFRKEGQNVTLSCEQNLNHDAMYWYRQDPGQGLRLIYYSQIVNDFQKGDIAEGYSVSREKKESFPLTVTSAQKNPTAFYLCASSIAGNTDTQYFGPGTRLTVL.

The chain uses TRBV28 and TRBJ2-7; 7 positions match TRBD2. The V gene's germline CDR1 is MDHEN and CDR2 SYDVKM. The CDR3 extends over 14 amino acids. Germline trimming cut 6 bases from V and 6 bases from J; bases unmatched to any gene: 11. In nucleotides, the CDR3 is TGTGCCAGCAGCCCAGGACTAGTCCCCGGCGAGCAGTACTTC. This codes for CASSPGLVPGEQYF.

This clone was detected a few times. The genes are TRBV30 and TRBJ2-2; D unresolved. Trimming removed 0 bases from V and 4 bases from J, with 6 bases in between. CDR1 and CDR2 from the germline V gene are GTSNPN and SVGIG (reference sequence). This CDR3 has 13 amino acids. Here the CDR3 reads CAWSVRVTGELFF. The CDR3 nucleotides are TGTGCCTGGAGTGTACGAGTCACCGGGGAGCTGTTTTTT.

The chain employs TRBV19 and TRBJ2-2; TRBD2 agrees at 15 bases. This CDR3 has 17 residues. Germline lookup yields CDR1 LNHDA and CDR2 SQIVND (reference sequence). V was clipped by 5 bases and J by 1 base; unmatched bases: 2. The CDR3 DNA reads TGTGCCAGTAGTTTGGGACTAGCGGGGGGGAACACCGGGGAGCTGTTTTTT. The encoded protein is CASSLGLAGGNTGELFF.

The V call is TRBV7-9, the J call TRBJ1-1; TRBD1 matches at 8 bases. The CDR3 has 14 amino acids. In germline, CDR1 is SEHNR, CDR2 FQNEAQ (reference sequence). With V trimmed by 3 bases and J by 10 bases, 10 bases remained unmatched. CDR3 sequence reads: CASSFLSGQGRAFF. The CDR3, as DNA: TGTGCCAGCAGCTTCCTCTCTGGACAGGGTAGAGCTTTCTTT. Drawing the rest from reference TRBV7-9 and TRBJ1-1, the complete variable domain is DTGVSQNPRHKITKRGQNVTFRCDPISEHNRLYWYRQTLGQGPEFLTYFQNEAQLEKSRLLSDRFSAERPKGSFSTLEIQRTEQGDSAMYLCASSFLSGQGRAFFGQGTRLTVV.

With respect to this clone: The same CDR3 can be traced to other DNA sequences in this sample. The chain employs TRBV9 and TRBJ2-1, with D perhaps matching TRBD1 (5 bases). Trimming took off 0 bases at V and 4 bases at J, with 5 bases between the two ends. CDR1 is SGDLS, CDR2 YYNGEE, per germline. This CDR3 comprises 13 residues. CDR3 nucleotide sequence: TGTGCCAGCAGCGTAGGGACATACAATGAGCAGTTCTTC. It yields the protein CASSVGTYNEQFF. The variable domain in full, with the rest retrieved from reference TRBV9 and TRBJ2-1, is DSGVTQTPKHLITATGQRVTLRCSPRSGDLSVYWYQQSLDQGLQFLIQYYNGEERAKGNILERFSAQQFPDLHSELNLSSLELGDSALYFCASSVGTYNEQFFGPGTRLTVL.

The chain recombines TRBV7-9 with TRBJ1-4; D is undetermined. CDR3 length: 13 residues. Germline V gene sequence: CDR1 SEHNR, CDR2 FQNEAQ (reference sequence). Between the trimmed V and J ends, which lost 0 bases and 11 bases, there was a span of 10 bases. This chain's CDR3 is CASSLAETWKLFF. In DNA form, the CDR3 reads TGTGCCAGCAGCTTAGCGGAGACTTGGAAACTGTTTTTT.